The 8 T cell receptor beta chains below come from one sample, sequenced in a study of CD8+ T cells in alopecia areata. Isolated RNA was reverse transcribed into cDNA used as the sequencing template. TCRdb keeps only in-frame clones here, not all; method: immunoSEQ multiplex PCR. The sample has about 42,000 clones, about three fifths seen once; the top ten hold about a fifth. Treatment noted: oral pan-JAK inhibitor, 5-10 mg twice daily. This material consisted of CD8+ T cells sorted from blood, taken at week 4, from a patient treated with tofacitinib. Receptors were obtained from a human donor with alopecia areata.

This chain links TRBV7-2 with TRBJ2-5; no reliable D call. Trimming stripped 7 bases from V and 2 bases from J, with 2 bases between. The CDR3 has 10 residues. Germline values: CDR1 SGHTA, CDR2 FQGNSA. CDR3 protein: CASNQETQYF. In DNA form, the CDR3 reads TGTGCCAGCAATCAAGAGACCCAGTACTTC. The full variable domain, in which reference TRBV7-2 and TRBJ2-5 provide the parts outside the CDR3, is GAGVSQSPSNKVTEKGKDVELRCDPISGHTALYWYRQSLGQGLEFLIYFQGNSAPDKSGLPSDRFSAERTGGSVSTLTIQRTQQEDSAVYLCASNQETQYFGPGTRLLVL.

The table lists this clone with a count of one. The gene calls are TRBV6-4 and TRBJ2-3, with D unresolved. V lost 4 bases to trimming and J lost 6 bases, with 14 bases between them. The CDR3 is made up of 14 amino acids. CDR1 is MRHNA, CDR2 SNTAGT, per germline. The CDR3 DNA sequence: TGTGCCAGCAGTGCCACCTCCGAAAGGGATACGCAGTATTTT. This codes for CASSATSERDTQYF.

In its sample, this clone was seen once. This rearrangement joins TRBV5-1 to TRBJ2-7; D remains ambiguous. The germline CDR1 and CDR2 sequences are SGHRS and YFSETQ. V lost 0 bases and J lost 5, with 9 bases in between. The CDR3 has 13 residues. CDR3: CASSLGASDEQYF. CDR3 bases: TGCGCCAGCAGCTTGGGGGCATCGGACGAGCAGTACTTC.

The rearrangement uses TRBV29-1 and TRBJ1-4; perhaps TRBD1 as D (6 bases). Germline CDR1 and CDR2: SQVTM and ANQGSEA. The CDR3 extends over 12 amino acids. The ends were cut back, 5 bases at V and 12 bases at J, with 16 bases in the middle. CDR3 amino acids: CSVQHRETELFF. As DNA, the CDR3 is TGCAGCGTTCAACACAGGGAGACAGAACTGTTTTTT.

The V gene is TRBV7-7, the J gene TRBJ2-3; 8 bases line up with TRBD1. The CDR3 runs 14 residues. J lost 1 base, V lost 5 bases, and 2 bases had no gene match. The germline V gene has CDR1 SSHAT and CDR2 FNYEAQ (reference sequence). The CDR3 loop is CASSPDRGTDTQYF. CDR3 in DNA: TGTGCCAGCAGCCCGGACAGGGGCACAGATACGCAGTATTTT.

This rearrangement joins TRBV29-1 to TRBJ2-3; D may be TRBD2 (6 bases). Germline lookup yields CDR1 SQVTM and CDR2 ANQGSEA. Deletions cut 5 bases from V and 2 bases from J, with 20 bases between. The CDR3 has 16 amino acids. The CDR3, as DNA: TGCAGCGTTCCTCCTTGGGACTTACAATTCACAGATACGCAGTATTTT. This gives the protein CSVPPWDLQFTDTQYF.

This clone appeared a few times. J is TRBJ2-7 and V is TRBV29-1; the D call may be TRBD1 or TRBD2 (5 bases each). The V gene's germline CDR1 is SQVTM and CDR2 ANQGSEA. Trimming took 4 bases from V and 3 from J, leaving 19 bases between them. The CDR3 has 15 residues. CDR3 region: CSVAGGHGSVYEQYF. The CDR3 DNA follows: TGCAGCGTTGCCGGAGGACATGGCTCTGTCTACGAGCAGTACTTC.

V gene TRBV19 combines with J gene TRBJ2-1, with 12 bases matching TRBD2. The junction had 5 bases not matched to a gene; V was cut back by 2 bases and J by 9 bases. The CDR3 contains 15 residues. The germline V gene encodes CDR1 LNHDA and CDR2 SQIVND (reference sequence). The CDR3 spells CASSILAGGLGEQFF. The CDR3 DNA reads TGTGCCAGTAGTATACTAGCGGGGGGGCTCGGTGAGCAGTTCTTC.